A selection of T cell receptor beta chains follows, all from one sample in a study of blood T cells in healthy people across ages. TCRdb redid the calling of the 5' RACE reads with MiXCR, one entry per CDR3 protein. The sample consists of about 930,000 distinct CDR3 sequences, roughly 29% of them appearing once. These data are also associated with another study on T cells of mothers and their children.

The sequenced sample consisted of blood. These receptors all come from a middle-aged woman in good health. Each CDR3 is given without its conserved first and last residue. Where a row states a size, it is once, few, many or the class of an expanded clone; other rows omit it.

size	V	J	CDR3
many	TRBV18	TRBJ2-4	ASSRLTGGTAKNIQY
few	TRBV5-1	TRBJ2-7	ASKTGARDEQY
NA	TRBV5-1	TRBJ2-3	ASSLVAERRPQY
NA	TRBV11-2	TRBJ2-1	ASSLESTGANEQF
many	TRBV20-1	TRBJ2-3	SARGPTSDTQY
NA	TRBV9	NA	ASSVDSSYEQF
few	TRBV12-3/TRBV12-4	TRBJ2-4	ASSPTQAGAAGQY
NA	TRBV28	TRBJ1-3	ASSTTGRGNTIY
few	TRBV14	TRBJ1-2	ASTKGGLQDYGYT
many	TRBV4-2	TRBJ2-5	ASSQVWTSGDGGQETQY
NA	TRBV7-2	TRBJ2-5	ASSSRLANQETQY
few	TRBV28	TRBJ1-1	ASSPTEGNWNTEAF
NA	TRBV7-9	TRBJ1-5	ASSKGGQGGQPQH
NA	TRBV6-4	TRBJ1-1	ASSVDSSGDTEAF
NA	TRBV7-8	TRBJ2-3	ASSSTGGNTDTQY
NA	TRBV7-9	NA	ASTSGTDYNEQY
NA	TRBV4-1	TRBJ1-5	ASSLDPTGNGNQPQH
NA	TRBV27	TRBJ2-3	ANSLITGTDTQY
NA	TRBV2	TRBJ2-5	ASSEYAGGIQETQY
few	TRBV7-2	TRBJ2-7	ASSLALRGGDEQY
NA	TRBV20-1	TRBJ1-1	SARRAVGTEAF
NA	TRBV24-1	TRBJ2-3	ATSEADTDTQY
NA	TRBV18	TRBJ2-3	ASSPVASGGPSTDTQY
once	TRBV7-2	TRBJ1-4	ASSLARRTGAEKRF
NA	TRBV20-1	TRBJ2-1	SARLRGQGSYNEQF
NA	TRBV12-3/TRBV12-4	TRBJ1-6	ASSLTGFNSPLH
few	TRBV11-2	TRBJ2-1	ASSFNAIAGGNNEQF
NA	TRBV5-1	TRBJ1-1	ASSLRGFPMNTEAF
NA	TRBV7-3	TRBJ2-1	ASSLMGDHYNEQF
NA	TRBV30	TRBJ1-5	ASDSGLNGPQH
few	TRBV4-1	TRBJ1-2	ASSQGIGIATYGYT
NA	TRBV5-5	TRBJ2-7	ASSFGQGNKNEQY
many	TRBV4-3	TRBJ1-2	ASSQDERGYT
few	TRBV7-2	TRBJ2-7	ASSQAAGTHFYEQY
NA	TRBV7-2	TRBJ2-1	ASSPGQAEQF
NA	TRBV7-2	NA	ASSLGQSQETQF
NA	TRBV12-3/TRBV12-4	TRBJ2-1	ASRGTRNEQF
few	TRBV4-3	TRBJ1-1	ASSQDSPENTEAF
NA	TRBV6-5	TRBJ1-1	ASSPLTGADEAF
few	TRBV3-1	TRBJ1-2	ASSQTFYGYT
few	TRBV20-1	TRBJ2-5	SAPGLAGVQCETQY
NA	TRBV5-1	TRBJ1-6	ASSLGQYNSPPH
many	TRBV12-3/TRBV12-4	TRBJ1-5	ASSFEFQHYSNQPQH
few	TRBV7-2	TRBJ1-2	ASSPSRGDRGYT
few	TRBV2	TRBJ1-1	ASSETTLNTEAF
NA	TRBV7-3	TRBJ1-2	ASNLTPHRDGYT
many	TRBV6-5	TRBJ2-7	ASSYFGQSYEQY
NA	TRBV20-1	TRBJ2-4	SARTGLAKNIQY